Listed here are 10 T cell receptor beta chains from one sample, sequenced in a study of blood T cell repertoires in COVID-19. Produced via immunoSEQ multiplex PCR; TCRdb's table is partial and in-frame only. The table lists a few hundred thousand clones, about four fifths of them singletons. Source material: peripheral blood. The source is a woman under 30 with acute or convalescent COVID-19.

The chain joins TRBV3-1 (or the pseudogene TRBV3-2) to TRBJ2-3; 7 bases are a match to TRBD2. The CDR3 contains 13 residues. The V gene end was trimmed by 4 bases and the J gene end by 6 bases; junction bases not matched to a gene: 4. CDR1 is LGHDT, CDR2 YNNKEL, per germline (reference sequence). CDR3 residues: CASSPYGGDTQYF. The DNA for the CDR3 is TGTGCCAGCAGCCCATACGGGGGGGATACGCAGTATTTT.

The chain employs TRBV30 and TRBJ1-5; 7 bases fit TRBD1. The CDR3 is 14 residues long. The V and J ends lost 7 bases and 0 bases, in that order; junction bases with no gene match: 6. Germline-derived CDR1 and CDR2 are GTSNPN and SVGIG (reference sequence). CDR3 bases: TGTGCCTTGAGGGGGCAGACTAGCAATCAGCCCCAGCATTTT. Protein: CALRGQTSNQPQHF.

The CDR3 reads CASSSGGNIQYF. For the CDR3, the DNA is TGTGCCAGCAGTTCCGGGGGGAACATTCAGTACTTC. The chain recombines TRBV5-8 with TRBJ2-4, with TRBD2 matching 7 bases. This CDR3 has 12 residues. J gave up 7 bases and V 5 bases, and 3 bases lay outside the gene matches. The germline CDR1 and CDR2 sequences are SGHTS and YDEGEE.

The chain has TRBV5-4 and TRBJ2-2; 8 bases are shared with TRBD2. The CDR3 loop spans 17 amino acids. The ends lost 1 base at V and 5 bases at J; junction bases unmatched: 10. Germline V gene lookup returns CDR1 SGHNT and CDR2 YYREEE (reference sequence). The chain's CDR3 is CASSLLKLAGNTGELFF. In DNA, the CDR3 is TGTGCCAGCAGCTTGTTGAAATTAGCGGGAAATACCGGGGAGCTGTTTTTT.

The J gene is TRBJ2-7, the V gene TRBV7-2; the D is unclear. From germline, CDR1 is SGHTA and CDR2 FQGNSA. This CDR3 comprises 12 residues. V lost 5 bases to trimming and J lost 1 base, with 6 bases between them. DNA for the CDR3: TGTGCCAGCAGCGAGGCGTCCTACGAGCAGTACTTC. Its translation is CASSEASYEQYF.

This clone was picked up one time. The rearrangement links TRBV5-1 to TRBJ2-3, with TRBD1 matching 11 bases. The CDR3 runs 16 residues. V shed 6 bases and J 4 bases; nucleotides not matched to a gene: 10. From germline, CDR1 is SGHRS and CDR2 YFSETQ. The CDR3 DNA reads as TGCGCCAGCACCGGGACAGGGGGATTTCGGCCAGATACGCAGTATTTT. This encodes CASTGTGGFRPDTQYF.

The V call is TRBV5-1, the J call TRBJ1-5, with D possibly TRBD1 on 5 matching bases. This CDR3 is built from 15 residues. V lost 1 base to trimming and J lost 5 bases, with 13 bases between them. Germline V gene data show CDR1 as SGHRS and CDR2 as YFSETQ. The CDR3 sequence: CASSLTGGIDQPQHF. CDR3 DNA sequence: TGCGCCAGCAGCTTGACGGGGGGAATCGATCAGCCCCAGCATTTT. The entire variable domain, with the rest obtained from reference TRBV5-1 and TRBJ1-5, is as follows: KAGVTQTPRYLIKTRGQQVTLSCSPISGHRSVSWYQQTPGQGLQFLFEYFSETQRNKGNFPGRFSGRQFSNSRSEMNVSTLELGDSALYLCASSLTGGIDQPQHFGDGTRLSIL.

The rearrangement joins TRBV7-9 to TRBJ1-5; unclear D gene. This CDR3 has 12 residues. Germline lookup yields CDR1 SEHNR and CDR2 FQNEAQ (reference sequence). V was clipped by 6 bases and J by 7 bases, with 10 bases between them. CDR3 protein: CASREGSQPQHF. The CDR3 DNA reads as TGTGCCAGCAGGGAGGGTTCCCAGCCCCAGCATTTT.

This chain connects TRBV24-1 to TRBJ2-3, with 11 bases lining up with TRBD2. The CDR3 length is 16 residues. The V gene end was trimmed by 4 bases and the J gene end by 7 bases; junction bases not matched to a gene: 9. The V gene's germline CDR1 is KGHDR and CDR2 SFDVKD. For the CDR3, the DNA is TGTGCCACCAGTGACCCGACTAGCGGGAAAGCGCATACGCAGTATTTT. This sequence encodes CATSDPTSGKAHTQYF.

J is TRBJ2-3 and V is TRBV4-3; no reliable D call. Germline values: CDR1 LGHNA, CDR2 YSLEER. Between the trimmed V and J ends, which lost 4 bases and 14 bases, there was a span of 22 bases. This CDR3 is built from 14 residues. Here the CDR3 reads CASSPQRVGPTMYF. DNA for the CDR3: TGCGCCAGCAGCCCCCAGAGAGTAGGCCCGACAATGTATTTT.